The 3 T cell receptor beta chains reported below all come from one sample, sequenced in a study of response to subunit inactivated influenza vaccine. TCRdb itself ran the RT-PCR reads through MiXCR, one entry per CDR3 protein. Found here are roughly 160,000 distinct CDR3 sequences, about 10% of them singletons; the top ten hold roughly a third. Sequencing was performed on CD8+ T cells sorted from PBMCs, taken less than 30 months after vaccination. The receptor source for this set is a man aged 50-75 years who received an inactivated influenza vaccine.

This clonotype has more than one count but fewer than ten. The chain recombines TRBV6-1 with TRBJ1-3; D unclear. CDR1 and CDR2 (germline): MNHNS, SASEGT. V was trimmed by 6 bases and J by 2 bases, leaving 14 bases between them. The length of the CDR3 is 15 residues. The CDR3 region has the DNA TGTGCCAGCAGCACGCGTGCTCTAACTGGAAACACCATATATTTT. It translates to CASSTRALTGNTIYF.

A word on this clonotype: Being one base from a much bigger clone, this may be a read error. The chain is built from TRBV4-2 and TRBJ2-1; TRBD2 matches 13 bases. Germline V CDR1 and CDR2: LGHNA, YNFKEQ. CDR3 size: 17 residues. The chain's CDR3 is CAGSQDSGTSGDNEQFF. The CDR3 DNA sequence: TGTGCCGGCAGCCAAGATTCCGGGACTAGCGGGGACAATGAGCAGTTCTTC.

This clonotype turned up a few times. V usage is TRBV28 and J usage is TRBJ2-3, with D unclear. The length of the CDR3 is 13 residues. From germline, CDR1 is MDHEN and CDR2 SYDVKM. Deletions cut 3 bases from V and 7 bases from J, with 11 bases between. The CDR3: CASSFEVSNTQYF. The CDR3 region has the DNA TGTGCCAGCAGTTTCGAGGTTAGCAATACGCAGTATTTT.